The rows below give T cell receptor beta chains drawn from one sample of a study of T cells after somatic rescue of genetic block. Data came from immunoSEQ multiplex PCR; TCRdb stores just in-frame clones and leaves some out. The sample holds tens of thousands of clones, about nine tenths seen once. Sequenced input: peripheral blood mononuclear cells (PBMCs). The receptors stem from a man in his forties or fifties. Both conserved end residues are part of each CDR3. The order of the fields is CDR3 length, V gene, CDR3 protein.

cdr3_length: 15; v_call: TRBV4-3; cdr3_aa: CASSPLVGGGYEQYF
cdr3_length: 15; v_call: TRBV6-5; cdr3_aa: CASSYSTLGTDTQYF
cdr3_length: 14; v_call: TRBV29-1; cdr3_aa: CSVEADRVSGEQYF
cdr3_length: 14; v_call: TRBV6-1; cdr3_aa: CASSEPTGNTEAFF
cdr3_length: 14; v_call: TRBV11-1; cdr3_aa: CASSLGQGSYGYTF
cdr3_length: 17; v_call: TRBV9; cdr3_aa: CASSVSMGSGYTGELFF
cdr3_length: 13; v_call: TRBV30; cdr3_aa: CAWNPSSPGGYTF
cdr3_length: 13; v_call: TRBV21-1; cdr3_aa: CASRGDHPGEQYF
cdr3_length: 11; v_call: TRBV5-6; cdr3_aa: CATPAKDGYTF
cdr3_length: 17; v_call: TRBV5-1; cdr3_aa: CASSPRTSGSGYNEQFF